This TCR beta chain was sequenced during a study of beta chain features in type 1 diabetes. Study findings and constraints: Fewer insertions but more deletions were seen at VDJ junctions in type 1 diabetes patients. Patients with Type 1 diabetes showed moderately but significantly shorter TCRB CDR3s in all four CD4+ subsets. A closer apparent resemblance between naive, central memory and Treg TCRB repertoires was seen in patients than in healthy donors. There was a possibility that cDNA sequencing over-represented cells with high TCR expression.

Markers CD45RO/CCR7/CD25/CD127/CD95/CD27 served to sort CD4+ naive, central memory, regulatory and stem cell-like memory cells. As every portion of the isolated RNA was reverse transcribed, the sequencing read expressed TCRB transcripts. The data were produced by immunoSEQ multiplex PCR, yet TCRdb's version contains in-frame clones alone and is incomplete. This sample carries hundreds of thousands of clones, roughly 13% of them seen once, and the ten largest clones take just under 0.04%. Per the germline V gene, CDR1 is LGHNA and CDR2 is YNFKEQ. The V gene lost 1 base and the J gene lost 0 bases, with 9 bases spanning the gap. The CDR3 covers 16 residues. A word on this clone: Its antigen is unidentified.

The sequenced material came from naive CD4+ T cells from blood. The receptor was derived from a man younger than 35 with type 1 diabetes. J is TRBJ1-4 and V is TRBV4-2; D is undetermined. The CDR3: CASSQGGVATNEKLFF. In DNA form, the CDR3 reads TGTGCCAGCAGCCAAGGAGGAGTCGCAACTAATGAAAAACTGTTTTTT.